These 4 T cell receptor beta chains came from one sample sequenced in a study of T-cell memory formation after mild COVID-19. MiXCR, run by TCRdb on the 5' RACE reads, gives a single entry per CDR3 protein. The table lists roughly 600,000 distinct CDR3 sequences, roughly 18% of them singletons. The sequencing input was PBMCs or a T cell subset sorted from them (not recorded which). The receptors stem from an adult woman who had mild COVID-19 (a few samples of this study predate the infection). Cell type and time point are not known.

In this sample, this clonotype turned up a few times. The chain combines TRBV27 with TRBJ2-1, with a tentative D call TRBD2 (6 bases). Trimming pared 5 bases from V and 1 base from J, leaving 18 bases between. This CDR3 spans 17 amino acids. Germline loops: CDR1 MNHEY, CDR2 SMNVEV (reference sequence). CDR3 sequence: CASSPTRAGHSYNEQFF. The CDR3 nucleotides read TGTGCCAGCAGTCCAACCAGGGCGGGGCATTCCTACAATGAGCAGTTCTTC.

V gene TRBV24-1 combines with J gene TRBJ2-3; D is ambiguous. Trimming pared 3 bases from V and 0 bases from J, leaving 12 bases between. In germline, CDR1 is KGHDR, CDR2 SFDVKD. The CDR3 sequence is 16 residues long. The CDR3 coding sequence is TGTGCCACCAGTGATACTACATTGACTAGCACAGATACGCAGTATTTT. Translated: CATSDTTLTSTDTQYF.

A few counts support this clonotype. The chain recombines TRBV6-5 with TRBJ2-3; a weak D match, TRBD1 (5 bases). The CDR3 spans 16 residues. Trimming pared 0 bases from V and 1 base from J, leaving 11 bases between. Germline CDR1 is MNHEY and CDR2 is SVGAGI. The CDR3 loop is CASSYSQGGGTDTQYF. DNA of the CDR3: TGTGCCAGCAGTTACTCCCAGGGTGGCGGCACAGATACGCAGTATTTT.

This clonotype has a handful of counts. The chain recombines TRBV4-1 with TRBJ2-2; unclear D gene. The CDR3 consists of 14 residues. CDR1 is MGHRA and CDR2 is YSYEKL in the germline V gene. V lost 2 bases and J 4 bases, leaving 8 bases between the germline ends. In nucleotides, the CDR3 is TGCGCCAGCAGCCAATTCGGCAGCACCGGGGAGCTGTTTTTT. This sequence encodes CASSQFGSTGELFF.